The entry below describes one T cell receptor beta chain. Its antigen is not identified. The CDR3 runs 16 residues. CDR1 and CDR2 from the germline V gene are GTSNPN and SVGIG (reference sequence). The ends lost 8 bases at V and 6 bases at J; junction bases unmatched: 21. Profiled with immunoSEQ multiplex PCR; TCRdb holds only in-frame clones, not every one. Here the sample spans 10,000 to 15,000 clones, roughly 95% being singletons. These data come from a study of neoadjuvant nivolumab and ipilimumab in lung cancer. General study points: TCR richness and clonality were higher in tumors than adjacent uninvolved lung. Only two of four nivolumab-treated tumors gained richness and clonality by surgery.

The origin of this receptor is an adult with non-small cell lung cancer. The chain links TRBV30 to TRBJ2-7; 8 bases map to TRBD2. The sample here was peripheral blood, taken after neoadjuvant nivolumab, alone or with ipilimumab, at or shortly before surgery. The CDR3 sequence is CAGRLYGRASEPEQYF. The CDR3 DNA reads TGTGCCGGACGACTATACGGGAGGGCCTCTGAGCCCGAGCAGTACTTC.